The entry below describes one T cell receptor (beta chain). This clonotype was detected many times. The target of this receptor is not known. Base quality data are lacking; no much larger clone is found one base away. TCRdb shows the sequencer as Illumina HiSeq 2000. Multiplex PCR amplification was used to build the TCR beta chain libraries. The amplified TCR beta chain products were analyzed by high-throughput sequencing. TCRdb reprocessing: public reads trimmed at Q25 with fastp, clones called with MiXCR, in-frame beta chains kept. Merged by CDR3 protein, the rows form single entries marked with the most common genes and DNA. The sample includes under 150,000 distinct CDR3 sequences, with about 20% observed a single time. Roughly 4% of the sample belongs to the ten largest clones. Lymph node samples came from the axillary draining lymph nodes of breast cancer patients. This sample is part of a study of breast tumors, draining lymph nodes, adjacent tissues (dated by TCRdb to about 2016). Turning to the overall study: TCR beta repertoires were compared across tumor, adjacent nontumor tissue and axillary lymph nodes obtained from breast cancer patients. The study was designed to assess the relationships and possible T-cell exchange between tumor, surrounding tissue and draining lymph node repertoires in human breast cancer.

V loses 1 base, J loses 4 bases, and the germline ends lie 9 bases apart. The germline V gene yields SGHTS for CDR1 and YDEGEE for CDR2. Taken from cysteine to phenylalanine, the CDR3 has 14 residues. The DNA shown is the 42-base CDR3, in frame from base 1. Here is what the overall study found, with its caveats: The data were considered consistent with most tumor T cells being derived from the lymph node and subsequently expanding within tumor tissue. Tumor T-cell repertoires showed less diversity than lymph node repertoires and more diversity than nontumor tissue repertoires, and tumor T-cell repertoires showed preferential V and J gene usage. Rather than being directly demonstrated, the conclusion that tumor T cells originate in lymph nodes was presented as consistent with a hypothesis. In luminal-like breast cancer, tumor and nontumor tissue repertoires resembled each other significantly more than in basal-like breast cancer.

The sample consisted of axillary lymph node tissue. The clonotype originates from a female donor with breast cancer. Some clones in this sample may be carry-over from other donors' samples. Rearrangement joined TRBV5-8 to TRBJ2-1; the D gene is not confidently resolved. The CDR3 sequence is CASSLIGNYNEQFF. The sequence in DNA is TGTGCCAGCAGCTTGATAGGGAATTACAATGAGCAGTTCTTC.